This T cell receptor beta chain appears in the sequencing data of a study of CD8+CD57+ T cells in acquired aplastic anemia. By flow cytometry, patients selected for sequencing had shown an expansion of CD8+CD57+ cells. Template material for TCR beta VDJ and CDR3 profiling consisted of genomic DNA. Via MiXCR, TCRdb re-called the reads, giving one row per CDR3 protein. The sample lists 310,000 or so distinct CDR3 sequences; approximately 57% were seen once. The germline V gene encodes CDR1 SGHVS and CDR2 FQNEAQ. This CDR3 region has 19 residues. J was trimmed by 1 base and V by 4 bases; bases with no gene match: 19.

Sample: sorted CD4+, CD8+, or CD8+CD57+ T cells (not recorded which) from PBMCs. J is TRBJ2-7 and V is TRBV7-8; 7 positions agree with TRBD2. This receptor was taken from a human donor with aplastic anemia. The chain's CDR3 is CASSSQKTDKRGRSYEQYF. The CDR3 DNA follows: TGTGCCAGCAGCTCGCAAAAGACAGATAAGCGGGGACGGTCCTACGAGCAGTACTTC.